Listed here are 17 T cell receptor beta chains from one sample, sequenced in a study of cytomegalovirus exposure and HLA in healthy donors. TCRdb keeps only in-frame clones here, not all; method: immunoSEQ multiplex PCR. The sample has around 49,000 clones, around 91% seen once. Sequenced input: PBMCs. The receptors derive from a man aged 18 to 30 in good health and CMV-seronegative.

The CDR3 spells CASRPSGGNTGELFF. The DNA for the CDR3 is TGTGCCAGCAGACCTAGTGGAGGCAACACCGGGGAGCTGTTTTTT. This rearrangement joins TRBV7-9 to TRBJ2-2; the D gene is possibly TRBD2 (5 bases). Germline assignment: CDR1 SEHNR and CDR2 FQNEAQ (reference sequence). The CDR3 is 15 residues long. Trimming removed 6 bases at V and 2 bases at J, with 13 bases between.

The rearrangement links TRBV11-2 to TRBJ1-5; TRBD1 matches 8 bases. The CDR3 sequence is 17 residues long. Looked up from germline, CDR1 is SGHAT and CDR2 is FQNNGV. V shed 1 base, J shed 2 bases, and the junction held 7 bases outside the gene matches. The CDR3 DNA follows: TGTGCCAGCAGCTTAGGAACCGGGACAGGACGCAATCAGCCCCAGCATTTT. Its translation: CASSLGTGTGRNQPQHF.

A single count supports this clone. CDR3 amino acids: CAWSVRVEEQFF. The CDR3 nucleotides are TGTGCCTGGAGTGTACGGGTGGAAGAGCAGTTCTTC. The chain joins TRBV30 to TRBJ2-1; D remains unclear. Per the germline V gene, CDR1 is GTSNPN and CDR2 is SVGIG (reference sequence). The CDR3 contains 12 residues. The ends were cut back, 0 bases at V and 10 bases at J, with 10 bases in the middle.

The V and J genes are TRBV6-1 and TRBJ2-4; a possible D gene is TRBD2 (5 bases). CDR1 and CDR2 from the germline V gene are MNHNS and SASEGT. The CDR3 extends over 17 amino acids. V lost 0 bases and J lost 4, with 16 bases in between. This chain's CDR3 is CASSEALLRATKNIQYF. The CDR3 coding sequence is TGTGCCAGCAGTGAAGCGCTTCTGAGGGCGACGAAAAACATTCAGTACTTC.

This clone was seen just once. This sequence joins TRBV30 and TRBJ2-1; D is undetermined. This CDR3 has 14 amino acids. The V end was cut by 1 base, the J end by 12 bases, with 19 bases between. Germline assignment: CDR1 GTSNPN and CDR2 SVGIG (reference sequence). Here the CDR3 reads CAWSGAFSNEWQFF. The DNA of the CDR3 is TGTGCCTGGAGTGGGGCGTTCAGTAATGAGTGGCAGTTCTTC.

This clone was detected a few times. The chain couples TRBV20-1 to TRBJ1-2; D is unclear. The V and J ends lost 4 bases and 8 bases respectively, with 11 bases between them. The V gene's germline CDR1 is DFQATT and CDR2 SNEGSKA (reference sequence). The CDR3 is 11 residues long. CDR3 protein: CSAKSSPGYTF. The CDR3 region has the DNA TGCAGTGCTAAGAGTAGCCCAGGCTACACCTTC.

J is TRBJ1-2 and V is TRBV14; D not certain. CDR3 length: 13 amino acids. Trimming stripped 2 bases from V and 2 bases from J, with 6 bases between. Germline values: CDR1 SGHDN, CDR2 FVKESK. CDR3 sequence (DNA): TGTGCCAGCAGCCAATCTCAGAACTATGGCTACACCTTC. This encodes CASSQSQNYGYTF.

V and J are TRBV15 and TRBJ2-2; 9 bases are a match to TRBD2. V trimming: 0 bases; J trimming: 7 bases; junction bases outside the gene matches: 3. The CDR3 has 15 residues. CDR1 is LNHNV and CDR2 is YYDKDF in the germline V gene (reference sequence). The CDR3 is CATSREEREVGELFF. CDR3 sequence (DNA): TGTGCCACCAGCAGAGAGGAGCGGGAGGTCGGGGAGCTGTTTTTT. The full variable domain, in which reference TRBV15 and TRBJ2-2 provide the parts outside the CDR3, is DAMVIQNPRYQVTQFGKPVTLSCSQTLNHNVMYWYQQKSSQAPKLLFHYYDKDFNNEADTPDNFQSRRPNTSFCFLDIRSPGLGDTAMYLCATSREEREVGELFFGEGSRLTVL.

This chain connects TRBV2 to TRBJ2-7; TRBD2 aligns across 9 bases. The length of the CDR3 is 17 residues. V lost 1 base, J lost 5 bases, and 12 bases stayed unmatched. Germline CDR1 SNHLY, CDR2 FYNNEI. The CDR3 loop is CASSEVTSSGSFHEQYF. CDR3 coding DNA: TGTGCCAGCAGTGAAGTGACTAGTAGCGGGAGTTTCCACGAGCAGTACTTC.

This clone was seen only once. The chain has TRBV30 and TRBJ2-1; 7 bases align to TRBD1. Germline CDR1 is GTSNPN and CDR2 is SVGIG (reference sequence). This CDR3 has 14 amino acids. After removal of 8 bases from V and 0 bases from J, the junction contained 7 bases not matched to a gene. The CDR3 loop reads CARNRGSSYNEQFF. The CDR3 DNA is TGTGCCCGAAACAGGGGATCCTCCTACAATGAGCAGTTCTTC.

The chain couples TRBV6-5 to TRBJ1-1; a weak D match, TRBD1 (6 bases). The length of the CDR3 is 15 residues. Trimming removed 5 bases at V and 1 base at J, with 14 bases between. The germline CDR1 and CDR2 sequences are MNHEY and SVGAGI. The CDR3 reads CASSRFGQRNTEAFF. The CDR3 DNA reads as TGTGCCAGCAGTCGATTTGGACAGAGGAACACTGAAGCTTTCTTT.

The CDR3 sequence: CASSLEGGPDNEQFF. CDR3 coding DNA: TGCGCCAGCAGCTTGGAGGGAGGGCCCGACAATGAGCAGTTCTTC. J is TRBJ2-1 and V is TRBV5-1; TRBD2 matches at 7 bases. V lost 0 bases and J lost 5; bases outside the gene matches: 5. The CDR3 is made up of 15 amino acids. The germline CDR1 and CDR2 sequences are SGHRS and YFSETQ.

This chain joins TRBV10-3 and TRBJ1-2; D is undetermined. The CDR3 is made up of 14 amino acids. Germline CDR1 is ENHRY and CDR2 is SYGVKD. Between the trimmed V and J ends, which lost 3 bases and 4 bases, there was a span of 12 bases. This CDR3 reads CAISDTRHFYGYTF. As DNA, the CDR3 is TGTGCCATCAGTGATACGAGGCATTTCTATGGCTACACCTTC.

The gene calls are TRBV2 and TRBJ2-1; D call uncertain. Trimming took off 7 bases at V and 4 bases at J, with 5 bases between the two ends. CDR1 is SNHLY, CDR2 FYNNEI, per germline. The CDR3 covers 11 residues. The CDR3 here is CASTAYNEQFF. The CDR3 DNA is TGTGCCAGCACAGCGTACAATGAGCAGTTCTTC.

The V call is TRBV5-1, the J call TRBJ2-1; D possibly corresponds to TRBD1 (7 bases). V lost 1 base to trimming and J lost 5 bases, with 13 bases between them. Germline V lookup: CDR1 SGHRS, CDR2 YFSETQ. The CDR3 sequence is 15 residues long. CDR3 sequence reads: CASSLKAGGHNEQFF. In DNA, the CDR3 is TGCGCCAGCAGCTTGAAGGCAGGGGGGCACAATGAGCAGTTCTTC.

The count of this clone is one. The chain recombines TRBV6-6 with TRBJ2-7, with D possibly matching TRBD2 (5 bases). The V gene lost 6 bases and the J gene lost 2 bases, with 8 bases spanning the gap. The CDR3 length is 12 residues. The V gene's germline CDR1 is MNHNY and CDR2 SVGAGI (reference sequence). Here the CDR3 reads CASSPLAYEQYF. CDR3 nucleotide sequence: TGTGCCAGCAGCCCACTAGCCTACGAGCAGTACTTC.

The J gene is TRBJ1-2, the V gene TRBV1. TRBV1 is described as a pseudogene. The CDR3 runs to 20 residues. The CDR3 protein is CTSSQDPNTPSSGTFHRYTF. CDR3 nucleotide sequence: TGCACCAGCAGCCAAGATCCAAACACCCCCAGTAGCGGGACATTTCACCGCTACACCTTC.